This T cell receptor beta chain was sequenced for a study of control samples from healthy donors and cancer patients. Germline trimming cut 1 base from V and 7 bases from J; bases unmatched to any gene: 3. The CDR3 is 13 amino acids. The V gene's germline CDR1 is MNHNS and CDR2 SASEGT. Only in-frame clones appear in the TCRdb table, and some are missing; sequencing was by immunoSEQ multiplex PCR. The table shows 130,000 or so clones, with 94% occurring only once. The sequenced material came from blood. This sequence originates from a man between 35 and 55 years old in good health. The chain is built from TRBV6-1 and TRBJ1-2; 7 bases fit TRBD1. This CDR3 is CASSEDRGSGYTF. The CDR3 bases are TGTGCCAGCAGTGAAGACAGGGGATCTGGCTACACCTTC.